This paragraph reports one T cell receptor beta chain. What it binds is unknown. CDR1 is SGHAT and CDR2 is FQDESV in the germline V gene (reference sequence). Trimming removed 1 base at V and 3 bases at J, with 7 bases between. This CDR3 is built from 13 residues. This entry is derived from a study of cytomegalovirus exposure and HLA in healthy donors. Study-wide points: HLA restriction was apparent for most CMV-associated TCR beta chains in a later analysis.

The PCR made use of 60 Vbeta and 13 Jbeta primers. This table comes from immunoSEQ multiplex PCR, and its TCRdb copy is limited to in-frame clones, with some not included. The table lists approximately 140,000 clones, around 70% of them singletons, with less than 3.5% in the top ten. The source of this sequence is a human donor in good health. J is TRBJ2-7 and V is TRBV11-1; no clear D. The sequenced sample consisted of PBMCs. Written as DNA, the CDR3 is TGTGCCAGCAGCTTAGGTGAGAGCTACGAGCAGTACTTC. Amino acids: CASSLGESYEQYF. The entire variable domain, with the rest obtained from reference TRBV11-1 and TRBJ2-7, is as follows: EAEVAQSPRYKITEKSQAVAFWCDPISGHATLYWYRQILGQGPELLVQFQDESVVDDSQLPKDRFSAERLKGVDSTLKIQPAELGDSAMYLCASSLGESYEQYFGPGTRLTVT.